This TCR beta chain stems from a study of T cell responses to AZD1222 COVID-19 vaccine. Study-level information: The study pooled second doses at about 4 or about 12 weeks. Notes on the study in general: Sampling captured repertoires only after the peak T cell response. The sample set comprised mostly white British donors with more females, and clonal diversity was possibly underestimated. Distributed over spike, vaccine-associated CD4 TCRs predominated at 160-218 and 743-854.

TCRdb's copy holds only in-frame clones and misses some; the assay was immunoSEQ multiplex PCR. Found here are approximately 150,000 clones, 85% to 90% of them singletons; the top ten hold 1.6%. Comment on this clone: Its antigen remains unidentified.

Germline CDR1 SGHDT, CDR2 YYEEEE. The V and J ends lost 4 bases and 2 bases respectively, with 16 bases between them. This CDR3 is built from 16 residues. J is TRBJ1-5 and V is TRBV5-6; D gene uncertain. This sample comprised peripheral blood, obtained on day 0 of AZD1222 vaccination. This TCR was sampled from an adult in good health. As DNA, the CDR3 is TGTGCCAGCAGCGCTGGGCCAGGCCGGGGCAATCAGCCCCAGCATTTT. This encodes CASSAGPGRGNQPQHF.